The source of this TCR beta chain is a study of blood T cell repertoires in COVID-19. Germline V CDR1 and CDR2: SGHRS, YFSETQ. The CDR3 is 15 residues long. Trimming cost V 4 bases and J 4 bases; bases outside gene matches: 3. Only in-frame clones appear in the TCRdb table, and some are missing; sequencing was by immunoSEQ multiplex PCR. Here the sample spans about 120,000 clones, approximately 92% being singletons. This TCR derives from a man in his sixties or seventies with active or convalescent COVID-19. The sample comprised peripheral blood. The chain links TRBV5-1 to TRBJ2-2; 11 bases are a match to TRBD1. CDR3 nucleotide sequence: TGCGCCAGCAGCAGGGGACAGGGGGGCACCGGGGAGCTGTTTTTT. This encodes CASSRGQGGTGELFF.